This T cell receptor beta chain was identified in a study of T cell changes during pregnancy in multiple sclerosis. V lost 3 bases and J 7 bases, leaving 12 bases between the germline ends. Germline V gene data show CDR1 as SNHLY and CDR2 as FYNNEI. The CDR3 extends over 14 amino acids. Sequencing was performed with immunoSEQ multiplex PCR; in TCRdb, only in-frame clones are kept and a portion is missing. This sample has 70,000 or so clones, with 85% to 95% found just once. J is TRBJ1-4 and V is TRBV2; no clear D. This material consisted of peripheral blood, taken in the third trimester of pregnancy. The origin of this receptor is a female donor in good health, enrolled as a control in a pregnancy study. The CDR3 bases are TGTGCCAGCAGTGACAGTACCGGAGGTGAAAAACTGTTTTTT. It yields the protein CASSDSTGGEKLFF.